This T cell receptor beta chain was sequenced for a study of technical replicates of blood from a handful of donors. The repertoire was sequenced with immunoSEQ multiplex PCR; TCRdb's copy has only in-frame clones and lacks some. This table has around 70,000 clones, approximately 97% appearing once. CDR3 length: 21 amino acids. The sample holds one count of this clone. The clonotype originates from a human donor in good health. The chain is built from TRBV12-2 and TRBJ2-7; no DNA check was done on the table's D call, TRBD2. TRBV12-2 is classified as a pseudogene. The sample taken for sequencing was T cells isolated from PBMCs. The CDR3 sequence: CASRSGTSGKGVVRLFDEQYF. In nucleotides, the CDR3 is TGTGCAAGTCGCTCCGGGACTAGCGGGAAGGGAGTAGTTAGGCTGTTCGACGAGCAGTACTTC.